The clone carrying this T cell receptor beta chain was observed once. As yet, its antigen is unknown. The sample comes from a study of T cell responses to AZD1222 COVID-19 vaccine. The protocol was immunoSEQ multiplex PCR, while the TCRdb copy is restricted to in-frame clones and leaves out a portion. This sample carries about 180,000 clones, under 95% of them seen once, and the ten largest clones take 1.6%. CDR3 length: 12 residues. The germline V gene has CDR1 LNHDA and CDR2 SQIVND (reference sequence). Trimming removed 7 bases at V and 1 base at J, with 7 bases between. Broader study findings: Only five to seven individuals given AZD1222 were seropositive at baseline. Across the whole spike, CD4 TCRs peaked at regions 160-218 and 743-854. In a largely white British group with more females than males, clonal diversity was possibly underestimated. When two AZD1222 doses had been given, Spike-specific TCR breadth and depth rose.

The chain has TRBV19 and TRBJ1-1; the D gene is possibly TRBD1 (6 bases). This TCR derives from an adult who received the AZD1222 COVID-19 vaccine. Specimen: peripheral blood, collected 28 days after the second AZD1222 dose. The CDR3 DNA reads TGTGCCAGTAAGACAGGGAACACTGAAGCTTTCTTT. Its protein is CASKTGNTEAFF.